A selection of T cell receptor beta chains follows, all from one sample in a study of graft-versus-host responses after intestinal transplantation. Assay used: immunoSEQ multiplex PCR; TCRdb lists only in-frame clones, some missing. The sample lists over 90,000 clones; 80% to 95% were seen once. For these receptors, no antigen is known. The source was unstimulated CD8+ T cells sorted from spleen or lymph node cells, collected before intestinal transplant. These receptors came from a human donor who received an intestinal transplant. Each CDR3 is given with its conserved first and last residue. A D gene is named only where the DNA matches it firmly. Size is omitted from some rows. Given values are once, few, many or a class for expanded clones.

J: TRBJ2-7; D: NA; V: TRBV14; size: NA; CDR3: CASSHLEAATYEQYF; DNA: TGTGCCAGCAGCCACCTCGAAGCAGCGACCTACGAGCAGTACTTC
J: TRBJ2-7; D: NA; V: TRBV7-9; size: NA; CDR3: CASSPLSARASYEQYF; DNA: TGTGCCAGCAGCCCCCTGAGTGCCAGGGCGTCCTACGAGCAGTACTTC
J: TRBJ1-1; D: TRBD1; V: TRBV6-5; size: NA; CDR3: CASSYTGANTEAFF; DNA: TGTGCCAGCAGTTATACAGGGGCGAACACTGAAGCTTTCTTT
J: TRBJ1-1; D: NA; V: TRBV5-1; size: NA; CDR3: CASSLIWEGDTEAFF; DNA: TGCGCCAGCAGCTTAATATGGGAGGGGGACACTGAAGCTTTCTTT
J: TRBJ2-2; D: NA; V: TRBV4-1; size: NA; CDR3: CASTYSGELFF; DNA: TGCGCCAGCACCTATTCCGGGGAGCTGTTTTTT
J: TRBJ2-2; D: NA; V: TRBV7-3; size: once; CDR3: CASSFVNTGELFF; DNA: TGTGCCAGCAGCTTCGTGAACACCGGGGAGCTGTTTTTT
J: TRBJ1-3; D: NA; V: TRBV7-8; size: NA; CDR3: CASSPDRTPRSSGNTIYF; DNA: TGTGCCAGCAGCCCCGACCGAACCCCGCGCTCCTCTGGAAACACCATATATTTT
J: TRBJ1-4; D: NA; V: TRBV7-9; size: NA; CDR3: CASRALGGLDEKLFF; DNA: TGTGCCAGCAGGGCTCTGGGGGGGCTTGATGAAAAACTGTTTTTT
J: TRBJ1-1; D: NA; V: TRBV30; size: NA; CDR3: CAWNTGRTEAFF; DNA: TGTGCCTGGAATACAGGGAGGACTGAAGCTTTCTTT
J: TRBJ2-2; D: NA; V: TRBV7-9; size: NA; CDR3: CASSFPSVTYNTGELFF; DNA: TGTGCCAGCAGCTTCCCATCCGTAACATACAACACCGGGGAGCTGTTTTTT
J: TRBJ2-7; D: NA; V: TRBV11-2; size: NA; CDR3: CASSSTGTQYEQYF; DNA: TGTGCCAGCAGCTCTACCGGGACACAGTACGAGCAGTACTTC
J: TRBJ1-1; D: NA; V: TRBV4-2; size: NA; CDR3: CASSQDGVAVGTEAFF; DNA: TGTGCCAGCAGCCAAGATGGAGTGGCAGTCGGCACTGAAGCTTTCTTT
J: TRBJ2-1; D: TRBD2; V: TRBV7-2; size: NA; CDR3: CASSLALAAGGINEQFF; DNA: TGTGCCAGCAGCTTAGCGTTAGCGGCGGGGGGAATTAATGAGCAGTTCTTC
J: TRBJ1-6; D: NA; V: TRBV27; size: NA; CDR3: CASSFGGPNSPLHF; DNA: TGTGCCAGCAGTTTCGGGGGTCCGAATTCACCCCTCCACTTT
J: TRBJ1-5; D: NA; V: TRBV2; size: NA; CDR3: CASSASQDNQPQHF; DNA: TGTGCCAGCAGTGCTTCGCAGGATAATCAGCCCCAGCATTTT
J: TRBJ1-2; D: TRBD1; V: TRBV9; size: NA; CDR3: CASSQGDNSRGYTF; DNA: TGTGCCAGCAGCCAGGGGGACAATAGTCGCGGCTACACCTTC
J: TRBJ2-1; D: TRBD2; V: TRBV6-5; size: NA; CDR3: CASSYISGGSHEQFF; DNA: TGTGCCAGCAGTTACATTAGCGGGGGGAGTCATGAGCAGTTCTTC
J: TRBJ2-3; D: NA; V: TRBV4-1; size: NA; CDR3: CASLNTDTQYF; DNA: TGCGCCAGCCTCAACACGGATACGCAGTATTTT
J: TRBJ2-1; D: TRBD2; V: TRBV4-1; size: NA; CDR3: CASSQLSGDNEQFF; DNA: TGCGCCAGCAGCCAACTTAGCGGGGACAATGAGCAGTTCTTC
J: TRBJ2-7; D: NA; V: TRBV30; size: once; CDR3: CAWSVAAYEQYF; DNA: TGTGCCTGGAGTGTAGCAGCCTACGAGCAGTACTTC
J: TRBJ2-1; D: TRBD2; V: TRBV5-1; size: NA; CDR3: CASSLAGGGGHNEQFF; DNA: TGCGCCAGCAGCTTGGCGGGCGGGGGGGGCCACAATGAGCAGTTCTTC
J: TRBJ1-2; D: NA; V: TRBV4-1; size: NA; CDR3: CASSQDPAPTGRGGYTF; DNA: TGCGCCAGCAGCCAAGACCCAGCTCCTACAGGGAGAGGTGGCTACACCTTC
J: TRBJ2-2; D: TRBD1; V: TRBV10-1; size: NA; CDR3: CASSASGTEYTNTGELFF; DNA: TGCGCCAGCAGTGCTTCCGGGACAGAATATACGAACACCGGGGAGCTGTTTTTT
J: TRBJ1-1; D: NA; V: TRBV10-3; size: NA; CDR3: CAIKAQGVAEAFF; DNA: TGTGCCATCAAGGCACAGGGTGTTGCTGAAGCTTTCTTT
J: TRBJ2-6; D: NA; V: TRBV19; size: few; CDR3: CASSIGDGANVLTF; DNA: TGTGCCAGTAGTATCGGGGATGGGGCCAACGTCCTGACTTTC
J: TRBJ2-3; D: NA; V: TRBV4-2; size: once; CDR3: CASSQGGPDLNTDTQYF; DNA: TGTGCCAGCAGCCAAGGGGGGCCCGATCTTAACACAGATACGCAGTATTTT
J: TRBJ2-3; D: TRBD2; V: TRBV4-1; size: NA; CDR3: CASSQDDRGGQDTQYF; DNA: TGCGCCAGCAGCCAAGACGACCGGGGGGGCCAAGATACGCAGTATTTT
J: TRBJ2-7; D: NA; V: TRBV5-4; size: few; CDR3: CASSLGTAIGEQYF; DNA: TGTGCCAGCAGCTTAGGGACTGCCATAGGAGAGCAGTACTTC
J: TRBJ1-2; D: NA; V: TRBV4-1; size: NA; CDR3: CASSHFTGFWNYGYTF; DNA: TGCGCCAGCAGCCATTTTACGGGGTTCTGGAACTATGGCTACACCTTC
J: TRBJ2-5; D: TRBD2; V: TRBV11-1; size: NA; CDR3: CASSFSGGALLETQYF; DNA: TGTGCCAGCAGCTTTAGCGGGGGGGCCCTTTTAGAGACCCAGTACTTC
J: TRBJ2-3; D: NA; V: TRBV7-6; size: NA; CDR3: CASSLARGGTDTQYF; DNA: TGTGCCAGCAGCTTAGCCAGGGGAGGGACAGATACGCAGTATTTT
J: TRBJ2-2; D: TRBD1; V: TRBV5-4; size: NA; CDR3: CASSSTPGTGLTGELFF; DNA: TGTGCCAGCAGCTCGACGCCCGGGACAGGGTTGACCGGGGAGCTGTTTTTT
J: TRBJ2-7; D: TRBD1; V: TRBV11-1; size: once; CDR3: CASSPSTGGRREQYF; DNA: TGTGCCAGCAGCCCCTCCACAGGGGGTCGGAGAGAGCAGTACTTC
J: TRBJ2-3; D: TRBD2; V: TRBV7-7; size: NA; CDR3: CASSLGLTSGTDTQYF; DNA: TGTGCCAGCAGCTTAGGATTGACTAGCGGCACAGATACGCAGTATTTT
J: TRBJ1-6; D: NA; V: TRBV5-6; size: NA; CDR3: CASRGENHNSPLHF; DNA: TGTGCCAGCAGGGGGGAAAACCATAATTCACCCCTCCACTTT
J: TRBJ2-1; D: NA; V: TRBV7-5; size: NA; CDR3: CVRRASGGPFTNEQFF; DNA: TGTGTCAGAAGAGCGAGCGGGGGACCGTTTACCAATGAGCAGTTCTTC
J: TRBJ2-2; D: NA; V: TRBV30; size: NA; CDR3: CAWSRQVNTGELFF; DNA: TGTGCCTGGAGTAGGCAGGTGAACACCGGGGAGCTGTTTTTT
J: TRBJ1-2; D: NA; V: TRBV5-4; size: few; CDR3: CASRRGDYGYTF; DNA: TGTGCCAGCAGACGGGGTGACTATGGCTACACCTTC
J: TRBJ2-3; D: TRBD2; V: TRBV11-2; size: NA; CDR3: CASSPLAGGLTDTQYF; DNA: TGTGCCAGCAGCCCTCTAGCGGGGGGACTCACAGATACGCAGTATTTT
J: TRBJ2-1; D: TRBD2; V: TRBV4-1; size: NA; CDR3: CASSQTSGASYNEQFF; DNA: TGCGCCAGCAGCCAGACTAGCGGGGCATCCTACAATGAGCAGTTCTTC
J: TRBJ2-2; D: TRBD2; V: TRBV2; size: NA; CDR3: CASSRLAGDTGELFF; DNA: TGTGCCAGCAGTCGCCTAGCGGGGGACACCGGGGAGCTGTTTTTT
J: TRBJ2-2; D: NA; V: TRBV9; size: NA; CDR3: CASSGNQGGELFF; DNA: TGTGCCAGCAGCGGCAACCAGGGCGGGGAGCTGTTTTTT
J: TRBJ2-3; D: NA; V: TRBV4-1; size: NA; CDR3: CASSQNGLRTDTQYF; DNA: TGCGCCAGCAGCCAAAATGGTCTGCGCACAGATACGCAGTATTTT
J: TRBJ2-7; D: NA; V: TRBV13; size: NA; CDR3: CASSLGGKSYEQYF; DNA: TGTGCCAGCAGCTTAGGAGGGAAGTCCTACGAGCAGTACTTC
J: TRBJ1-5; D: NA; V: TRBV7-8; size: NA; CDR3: CASSLKIGRGNQPQHF; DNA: TGTGCCAGCAGCTTAAAGATAGGGAGAGGCAATCAGCCCCAGCATTTT
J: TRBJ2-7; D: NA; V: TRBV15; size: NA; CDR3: CATSREGSGGHEQYF; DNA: TGTGCCACCAGCAGAGAAGGTTCGGGGGGCCACGAGCAGTACTTC
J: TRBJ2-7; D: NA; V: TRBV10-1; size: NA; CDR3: CASSEGEWPGEQYF; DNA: TGCGCCAGCAGTGAAGGGGAATGGCCCGGGGAGCAGTACTTC
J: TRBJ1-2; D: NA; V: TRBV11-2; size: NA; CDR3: CASSLSGFRYTF; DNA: TGTGCCAGCAGCTTATCAGGGTTTCGCTACACCTTC
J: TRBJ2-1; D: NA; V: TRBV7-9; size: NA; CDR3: CASSGWGGTNTYNEQFF; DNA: TGTGCCAGCAGCGGATGGGGCGGGACGAATACCTACAATGAGCAGTTCTTC
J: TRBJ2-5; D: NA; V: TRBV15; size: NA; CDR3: CATSRERGPSETQYF; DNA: TGTGCCACCAGCAGAGAGCGGGGCCCCTCAGAGACCCAGTACTTC
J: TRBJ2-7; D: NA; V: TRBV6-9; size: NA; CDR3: CASSYPPQARSYEQYF; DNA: TGTGCCAGCAGTTATCCCCCACAGGCAAGGTCCTACGAGCAGTACTTC
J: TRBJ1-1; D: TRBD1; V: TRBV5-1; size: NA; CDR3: CASRARADRERATEAFF; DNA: TGCGCCAGCCGAGCCCGGGCGGACAGGGAGCGGGCCACTGAAGCTTTCTTT
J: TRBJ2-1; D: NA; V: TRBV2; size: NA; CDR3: CASSEGGSPRFDEQFF; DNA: TGTGCCAGCAGTGAAGGGGGCTCACCCCGATTCGATGAGCAGTTCTTC
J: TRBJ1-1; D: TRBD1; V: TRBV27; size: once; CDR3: CASSFQDRDTEAFF; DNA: TGTGCCAGCAGTTTCCAGGACAGGGACACTGAAGCTTTCTTT
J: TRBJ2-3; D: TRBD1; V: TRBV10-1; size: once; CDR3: CASSEAGTEDTQYF; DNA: TGCGCCAGCAGTGAGGCTGGGACAGAAGATACGCAGTATTTT